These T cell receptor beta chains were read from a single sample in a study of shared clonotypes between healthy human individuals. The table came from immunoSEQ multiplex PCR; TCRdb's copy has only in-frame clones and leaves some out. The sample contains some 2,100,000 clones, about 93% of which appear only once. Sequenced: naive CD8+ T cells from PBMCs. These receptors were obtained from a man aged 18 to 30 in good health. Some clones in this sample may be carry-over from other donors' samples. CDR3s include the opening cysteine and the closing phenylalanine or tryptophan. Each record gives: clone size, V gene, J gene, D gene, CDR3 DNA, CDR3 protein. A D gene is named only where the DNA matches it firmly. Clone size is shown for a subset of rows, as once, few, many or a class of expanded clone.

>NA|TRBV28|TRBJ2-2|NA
TGTGCCAGCAGTTTTGGTCAAGGCCCCGGGGAGCTGTTTTTT
CASSFGQGPGELFF
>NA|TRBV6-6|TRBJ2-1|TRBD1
TGTGCCAGCGGACAGGGCTTTAACAATGAGCAGTTCTTC
CASGQGFNNEQFF
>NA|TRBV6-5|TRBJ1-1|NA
TGTGCCAGCAAAAATGGATACACTGAAGCTTTCTTT
CASKNGYTEAFF
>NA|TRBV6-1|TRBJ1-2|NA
TGTGCCAGCAGTGACTTTCTGGGGTATGGCTACACCTTC
CASSDFLGYGYTF
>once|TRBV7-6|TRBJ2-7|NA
TGTGCCAGCAGCTTAGCCAGGGGCCCCTACGAGCAGTACTTC
CASSLARGPYEQYF
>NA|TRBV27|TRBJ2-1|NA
TGTGCCAGCAGCCGGGCTGAGGGGGGACTTGTAGATGAGCAGTTCTTC
CASSRAEGGLVDEQFF
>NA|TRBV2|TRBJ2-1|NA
TGTGCCAGCAGCCTGGGCGGCTTATACAATGAGCAGTTCTTC
CASSLGGLYNEQFF
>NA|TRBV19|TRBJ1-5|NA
TGTGCCAGTAGTCCCCTGGCCCAGCCCCAGCATTTT
CASSPLAQPQHF
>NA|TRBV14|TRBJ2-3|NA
TGTGCCAGCAGCCCGAAAGCAGATACGCAGTATTTT
CASSPKADTQYF
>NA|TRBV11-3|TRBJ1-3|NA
TGTGCCAGCAGCAATAGCCACTCTGGAAACACCATATATTTT
CASSNSHSGNTIYF
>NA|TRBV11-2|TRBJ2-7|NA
TGTGCCAGCAGCCCGATGGGGTGGGGAGTTCAGTACTTC
CASSPMGWGVQYF
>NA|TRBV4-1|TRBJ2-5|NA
TGCGCCAGCAGCCCGCTCGTGGGACCTGGGGAGACCCAGTACTTC
CASSPLVGPGETQYF
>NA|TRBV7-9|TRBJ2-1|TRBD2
TGTGCCAGCAGCCTGGGACTAGCGGGCCTCTACAATGAGCAGTTCTTC
CASSLGLAGLYNEQFF
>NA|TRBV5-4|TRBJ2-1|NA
TGTGCCAGCAGCTGGGGTGGGGATGAGCAGTTCTTC
CASSWGGDEQFF
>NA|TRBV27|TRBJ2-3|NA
TGTGCCAGCAGTTCCTACCCAGAGACGCCGACCAATACGCAGTATTTT
CASSSYPETPTNTQYF
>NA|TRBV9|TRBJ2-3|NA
TGTGCCAGCAGCGTAGGTCAAGGGGTCACAGATACGCAGTATTTT
CASSVGQGVTDTQYF
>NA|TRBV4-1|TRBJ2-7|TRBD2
TGCGCCAGCAGCCCCAGCGGCGGGAGGGCCTACGAGCAGTACTTC
CASSPSGGRAYEQYF
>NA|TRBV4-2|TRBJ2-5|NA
TGTGCCAGCAGCCAAGTGCGCGAGACCCAGTACTTC
CASSQVRETQYF
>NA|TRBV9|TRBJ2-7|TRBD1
TGTGCCAGCAGCATAAATCCGGGACAGCCACCGTACGAGCAGTACTTC
CASSINPGQPPYEQYF
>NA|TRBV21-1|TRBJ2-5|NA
TGTGCCAGCAGTAGACAGTGCCAAGAGACCCAGTACTTC
CASSRQCQETQYF
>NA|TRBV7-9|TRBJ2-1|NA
TGTGCCAGCAGCCCCCAGGGGAGCTCCTACAATGAGCAGTTCTTC
CASSPQGSSYNEQFF
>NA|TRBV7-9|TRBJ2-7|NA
TGTGCCAGCAGCCTAACACAGGGACTTCGCTCCTACGAGCAGTACTTC
CASSLTQGLRSYEQYF
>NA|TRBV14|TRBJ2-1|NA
TGTGCCAGCAGCCAATGGGACGAGAGACCTCAGGGTGAGCAGTTCTTC
CASSQWDERPQGEQFF
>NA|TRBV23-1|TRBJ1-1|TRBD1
TGCGCCAGCAGTCAATCTTTGGACAGGGGGCACACTGAAGCTTTCTTT
CASSQSLDRGHTEAFF
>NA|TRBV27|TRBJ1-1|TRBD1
TGTGCCAGCAGTTTTACGGGGACAGAAGTTGAAGCTTTCTTT
CASSFTGTEVEAFF
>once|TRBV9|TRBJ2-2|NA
TGTGCCAGCAGCGTAGCCGTATCGAACACCGGGGAGCTGTTTTTT
CASSVAVSNTGELFF
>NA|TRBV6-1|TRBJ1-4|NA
TGTGCCAGCAGTGAAACCCAGAGACGGGGTGAAAAACTGTTTTTT
CASSETQRRGEKLFF
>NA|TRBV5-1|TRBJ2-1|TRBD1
TGCGCCAGCAGCCCCGGGACAGGGGTCTACAATGAGCAGTTCTTC
CASSPGTGVYNEQFF
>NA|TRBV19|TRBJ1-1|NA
TGTGCCAGTAAGAAGGGGGGCTGGCAGTCGAACACTGAAGCTTTCTTT
CASKKGGWQSNTEAFF
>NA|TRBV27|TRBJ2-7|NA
TGTGCCAGCAGTTTAGGCGGAAACAGCTACGAGCAGTACTTC
CASSLGGNSYEQYF
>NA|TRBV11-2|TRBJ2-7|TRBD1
TGTGCCAGCAGCTCCCAGGGGGATGGAATCTACGAGCAGTACTTC
CASSSQGDGIYEQYF
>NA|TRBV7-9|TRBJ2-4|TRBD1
TGTGCCAGCAGCGGCAGGACAGGGCCAGATAACATTCAGTACTTC
CASSGRTGPDNIQYF
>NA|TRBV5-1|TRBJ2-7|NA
TGCGCCAGCAGCACCGGGACACCCGGATTACAAGCCTACGAGCAGTACTTC
CASSTGTPGLQAYEQYF
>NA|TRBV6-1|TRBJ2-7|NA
TGTGCCAGCAGTGAAGGGGCCGGGCTCGGCTACGAGCAGTACTTC
CASSEGAGLGYEQYF
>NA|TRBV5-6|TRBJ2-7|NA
TGTGCCAGCAGCTTGGCCGGATACGAATATGAAGAGCAGTACTTC
CASSLAGYEYEEQYF
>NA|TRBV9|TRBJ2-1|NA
TGTGCCAGCAGCTCCCCGGCTACGACCGGCCTCCTAGAGCAGTTCTTC
CASSSPATTGLLEQFF
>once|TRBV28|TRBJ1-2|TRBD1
TGTGCCAGCAGTTTAGGCAGGGGGAACTATGGCTACACCTTC
CASSLGRGNYGYTF
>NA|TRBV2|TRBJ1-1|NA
TGTGCCAGCAAGGAGGGAGGAGCTTTCTTT
CASKEGGAFF
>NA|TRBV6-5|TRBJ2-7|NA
TGTGCCGCCTCTCGAGGACGGACAATCTCCTACGAGCAGTACTTC
CAASRGRTISYEQYF
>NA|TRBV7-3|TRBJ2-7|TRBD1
TGTGCCAGCAGCTTAGCCGGGACAGGGGACGAGCAGTACTTC
CASSLAGTGDEQYF
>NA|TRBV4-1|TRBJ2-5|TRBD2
TGCGCCAGCAGCCAAGATAGGGATAGCGGGAGTCTTTTAGAGACCCAGTACTTC
CASSQDRDSGSLLETQYF
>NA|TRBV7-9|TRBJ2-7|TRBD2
TGTGCCAGCAGCTACCCCCTAGCGGGAGACGCCGAGCAGTACTTC
CASSYPLAGDAEQYF
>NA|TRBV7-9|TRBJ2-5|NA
TGTGCCAGCAGTCCCCCAGGGGTTTGGGAGACCCAGTACTTC
CASSPPGVWETQYF
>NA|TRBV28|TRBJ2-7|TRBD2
TGTGCCAGCAGTTTTACTAGCGGACTCTACGAGCAGTACTTC
CASSFTSGLYEQYF
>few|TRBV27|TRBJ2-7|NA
TGTGCCAGCAGTTTTGGGGGGTCCTACGAGCAGTACTTC
CASSFGGSYEQYF